These 20 T cell receptor beta chains share one sample of origin, sequenced in a study of T cells in Graves' hyperthyroidism and ophthalmopathy. Amplified regions were TCR beta CDR3 sequences from RNA transcripts. First-round RT-PCR with HTBI primers amplified the TCR CDR3 region. One entry per CDR3 protein, called by TCRdb with MiXCR from the multiplex PCR reads. The sample shows more than 300,000 distinct CDR3 sequences, approximately 17% of them seen only once. Sequencing input: blood. The receptor set was obtained from a man aged 18 to 29 with Graves' ophthalmopathy.

Many counts were recorded for this clonotype. CDR3 amino acids: CASSFNGQGGYEQYF. Here the CDR3 DNA reads TGTGCCAGCAGTTTTAACGGACAGGGTGGTTACGAGCAGTACTTC. The chain links TRBV12-3 or TRBV12-4 to TRBJ2-7; TRBD1 matches at 8 bases. Trimming removed 3 bases from V and 4 bases from J; junction bases left unmatched: 8. The CDR3 consists of 15 residues.

On this clonotype: A much bigger clone sits one base away, suggesting this may be a read error. The gene calls are TRBV7-3 and TRBJ2-3; a possible D gene is TRBD2 (5 bases). The CDR3 totals 15 residues. Germline values: CDR1 SGHTA, CDR2 FQGTGA. CDR3 nucleotide sequence: TGTGTCAGCAGCTTCTCGCAAGCGGCCACAGATACGCAGTATTTT. Protein product: CVSSFSQAATDTQYF.

This rearrangement joins TRBV6-5 to TRBJ2-5; D tentatively reads TRBD1 or TRBD2 (5 bases each). The germline CDR1 and CDR2 sequences are MNHEY and SVGAGI. With 1 base removed from V and 5 bases from J, the gap between germline ends came to 20 bases. This CDR3 is 17 amino acids long. The CDR3 protein is CASSYYPIPGLTETQYF. CDR3 DNA sequence: TGTGCCAGCAGTTACTACCCCATTCCGGGGCTAACGGAGACCCAGTACTTC.

The chain links TRBV9 to TRBJ2-2, with 8 positions matching TRBD1. The CDR3 runs to 17 residues. The germline V gene has CDR1 SGDLS and CDR2 YYNGEE. Germline trimming cut 2 bases from V and 3 bases from J; bases unmatched to any gene: 9. CDR3 sequence reads: CASSVRQGSLYTGELFF. The CDR3 bases are TGTGCCAGCAGCGTCAGACAGGGGAGTTTGTACACCGGGGAGCTGTTTTTT. The whole variable domain, remainder taken from reference TRBV9 and TRBJ2-2, is DSGVTQTPKHLITATGQRVTLRCSPRSGDLSVYWYQQSLDQGLQFLIQYYNGEERAKGNILERFSAQQFPDLHSELNLSSLELGDSALYFCASSVRQGSLYTGELFFGEGSRLTVL.

The rearrangement joins TRBV5-1 to TRBJ2-1, with 10 positions matching TRBD2. CDR1 and CDR2 from the germline V gene are SGHRS and YFSETQ. V trimming: 3 bases; J trimming: 9 bases; junction bases outside the gene matches: 15. The CDR3 extends over 17 amino acids. The CDR3 spells CASSSTLLAGLLVEQFF. The CDR3 DNA is TGCGCCAGCAGCTCAACTTTACTAGCGGGGTTGTTGGTTGAGCAGTTCTTC.

The chain recombines TRBV20-1 with TRBJ2-7; 7 bases are a match to TRBD2. Losses at the gene ends were 3 bases for V and 1 base for J; bases not matched to a gene: 9. Germline lookup yields CDR1 DFQATT and CDR2 SNEGSKA (reference sequence). The CDR3 covers 15 residues. CDR3 sequence (DNA): TGCAGTGCTAGTCCCTCGCGCGGGGGATCCTACGAGCAGTACTTC. Translated: CSASPSRGGSYEQYF.

The sample holds a few counts of this clonotype. This chain joins TRBV15 and TRBJ2-7; no reliable D call. The CDR3 length is 15 residues. Germline values: CDR1 LNHNV, CDR2 YYDKDF (reference sequence). Between the trimmed V and J ends, which lost 0 bases and 4 bases, there was a span of 13 bases. The CDR3 is CATSRDTTKTYEQYF. In nucleotides, the CDR3 is TGTGCCACCAGCAGAGACACTACGAAAACGTACGAGCAGTACTTC. The complete variable domain, with remaining parts taken from reference TRBV15 and TRBJ2-7, reads DAMVIQNPRYQVTQFGKPVTLSCSQTLNHNVMYWYQQKSSQAPKLLFHYYDKDFNNEADTPDNFQSRRPNTSFCFLDIRSPGLGDTAMYLCATSRDTTKTYEQYFGPGTRLTVT.

This clonotype showed up many times. This chain uses TRBV4-1 with TRBJ2-7; weak D call: TRBD2 (7 bases). Looked up from germline, CDR1 is MGHRA and CDR2 is YSYEKL. CDR3 length: 15 residues. V lost 4 bases and J lost 2, with 15 bases in between. The DNA for the CDR3 is TGCGCCAGCAGCCTACTGAGGGGGGGAGCCTACGAGCAGTACTTC. Translation: CASSLLRGGAYEQYF.

This clonotype was seen a handful of times. CDR3 nucleotides: TGCAGTGCTAGAGATCGCGGGGGGAACACTGAAGCTTTCTTT. Translating it yields CSARDRGGNTEAFF. The gene calls are TRBV20-1 and TRBJ1-1; a possible D gene is TRBD1 (5 bases). Trimming pared 0 bases from V and 1 base from J, leaving 9 bases between. Germline CDR1 DFQATT, CDR2 SNEGSKA (reference sequence). The CDR3 is 14 residues long.

The chain couples TRBV15 to TRBJ2-1; weak D call: TRBD2 (6 bases). The CDR3 consists of 15 residues. Trimming removed 3 bases at V and 8 bases at J, with 17 bases between. From germline, CDR1 is LNHNV and CDR2 YYDKDF (reference sequence). The CDR3 sequence: CATSSPGRIRDEQFF. CDR3 sequence (DNA): TGTGCCACCAGCAGTCCAGGGAGGATTAGGGATGAGCAGTTCTTC.

This clonotype has a count of ten or more. This sequence joins TRBV2 and TRBJ2-3; D is perhaps TRBD2 (5 bases). CDR3 size: 15 residues. Trimming removed 1 base from V and 8 bases from J, with 16 bases in between. Germline V lookup: CDR1 SNHLY, CDR2 FYNNEI. CDR3 sequence: CASSEVAGKDGTQYF. For the CDR3, the DNA is TGTGCCAGCAGTGAAGTCGCGGGCAAGGACGGTACGCAGTATTTT. Variable domain in full (rest from reference TRBV2 and TRBJ2-3): EPEVTQTPSHQVTQMGQEVILRCVPISNHLYFYWYRQILGQKVEFLVSFYNNEISEKSEIFDDQFSVERPDGSNFTLKIRSTKLEDSAMYFCASSEVAGKDGTQYFGPGTRLTVL.

This chain links TRBV5-1 with TRBJ2-1; D may match TRBD1 or TRBD2 (6 bases each). The length of the CDR3 is 16 residues. V was cut by 4 bases and J by 5 bases, with 19 bases left in between. CDR1 is SGHRS and CDR2 is YFSETQ in the germline V gene. In DNA form, the CDR3 reads TGCGCCAGCAGCCCGAAGGAGGGGGGCAACAACAATGAGCAGTTCTTC. This sequence encodes CASSPKEGGNNNEQFF.

The table lists this clonotype with many counts. The chain carries TRBV5-1 and TRBJ1-2, with 8 bases matching TRBD1. The V gene's germline CDR1 is SGHRS and CDR2 YFSETQ. This CDR3 comprises 14 residues. V was clipped by 4 bases and J by 2 bases; unmatched bases: 4. CDR3 bases: TGCGCCAGCAGCATCGGACAGGGAAACTATGGCTACACCTTC. As protein: CASSIGQGNYGYTF.

This clonotype was observed at least ten times. The chain links TRBV27 to TRBJ2-7; D might be TRBD1 (6 bases). Germline V gene lookup returns CDR1 MNHEY and CDR2 SMNVEV (reference sequence). This CDR3 comprises 13 residues. Trimming pared 5 bases from V and 5 bases from J, leaving 13 bases between. CDR3 loop: CASSLSTGNEQYF. Here the CDR3 DNA reads TGTGCCAGCAGTCTCTCTACAGGGAACGAGCAGTACTTC.

This clonotype was observed a handful of times. The chain uses TRBV6-4 and TRBJ2-1; D is possibly TRBD1 (5 bases). The V gene lost 3 bases and the J gene lost 9 bases, with 12 bases spanning the gap. This CDR3 has 13 amino acids. In germline, CDR1 is MRHNA, CDR2 SNTAGT. The CDR3 DNA sequence: TGTGCCAGCAGTGATTCCAGGGCTCCTGAGCAGTTCTTC. Protein: CASSDSRAPEQFF.

The chain uses TRBV3-1 and TRBJ1-2; tentative D call: TRBD1 (5 bases). This CDR3 spans 14 amino acids. V was clipped by 4 bases and J by 7 bases, with 16 bases between them. CDR1 is LGHDT, CDR2 YNNKEL, per germline (reference sequence). This CDR3 reads CASSLLSGAGGYTF. As DNA, the CDR3 is TGTGCCAGCAGCCTTCTCTCCGGGGCGGGTGGCTACACCTTC.

The chain recombines TRBV27 with TRBJ2-3; TRBD2 matches at 10 bases. The CDR3 is made up of 15 amino acids. The V segment lost 3 bases and the J segment 6 bases; nucleotides outside the gene matches: 6. Germline CDR1 MNHEY, CDR2 SMNVEV (reference sequence). The chain's CDR3 is CASSFLAGESDTQYF. CDR3 bases: TGTGCCAGCAGTTTCCTAGCGGGGGAGTCGGATACGCAGTATTTT.

The CDR3 spells CSARSLFQETQYF. The CDR3 region has the DNA TGCAGTGCTAGGTCCCTCTTTCAAGAGACCCAGTACTTC. V and J are TRBV20-1 and TRBJ2-5; no definite D call. Germline-derived CDR1 and CDR2 are DFQATT and SNEGSKA (reference sequence). The CDR3 runs 13 residues. The V gene lost 3 bases and the J gene lost 2 bases, with 10 bases spanning the gap.

Notes on this clonotype: The junction does not match germline at one end; this may be a read error. The chain links TRBV11-2 to TRBJ1-5, with D perhaps TRBD1 (5 bases). CDR3 length: 15 amino acids. CDR1 SGHAT and CDR2 FQNNGV come from the germline V gene. CDR3 region: CASSLEWDSNQPQHF. The DNA for the CDR3 is TGTGCCAGCAGCCTAGAATGGGACAGCAATCAGCCCCAGCATTTT.

This clonotype was seen at least ten times. The chain employs TRBV18 and TRBJ2-7; 9 bases agree with TRBD1. CDR3 length: 15 amino acids. Germline V gene data show CDR1 as KGHSH and CDR2 as LQKENI. V lost 2 bases and J lost 6; bases outside the gene matches: 8. CDR3 residues: CASSPTGGQGGEQYF. In DNA form, the CDR3 reads TGTGCCAGCTCACCAACAGGGGGCCAAGGGGGCGAGCAGTACTTC.